The clone carrying this T cell receptor (beta chain) was counted a single time. The CDR3 loop spans 14 amino acids. The V gene lost 2 bases and the J gene lost 2 bases, with 7 bases spanning the gap. In germline, CDR1 is LGHNA, CDR2 YSLEER. This record comes from a study of CD8 T cells in Susac syndrome. Reverse transcription of about 0.45 to 1 ug RNA used random hexamers. TCRdb used MiXCR to reprocess the immunoSEQ multiplex PCR reads, holding one entry per CDR3 protein. The data contain over 150,000 distinct CDR3 sequences, about 95% of them singletons. The sequencing input was CD4+ T cells from PBMCs. This sequence originates from a human donor with Susac syndrome. V and J are TRBV4-3 and TRBJ1-5; D might be TRBD1 (5 bases). CDR3 loop: CASSQTRGNQPQHF. In DNA form, the CDR3 reads TGCGCCAGCAGCCAAACCAGGGGCAATCAGCCCCAGCATTTT.